Given below is one TCR beta chain in context. Its antigen target is currently unknown. No clone much larger than this one lies a single base away; base qualities are absent. This entry comes from a study of blood T cell repertoires in COVID-19 (dated by TCRdb to 2018 to 2021). For context, the study as a whole: Samples covering the acute and convalescent phases of COVID-19 were provided by collaborators in the United States, Italy and Spain. Samples were obtained from the ongoing ImmuneRACE study (first 160 participants) and from 1,000 to 1,500 subjects provided by 6 global collaborators. A freely available public database, intended as a resource for researchers studying the immune response to SARS-CoV-2, is where the repertoires were released. Where available, HLA class I and class II types were taken from metadata supplied by the sample provider and were not determined by assay-based typing. The dataset comprised deeply sampled blood TCRbeta repertoires from subjects exposed to, actively infected with, or recovered from COVID-19. The prospective study material was composed of cDNA or gDNA derived from T cells, B-cell-depleted T cells, or PBMCs. A de-identified subject ID, COVID-19 status, age in years and sex were almost always included in the sample metadata.

Overall results and qualifications from the work: How much clinical and demographic metadata was included differed by source and by participant, and the metadata was provided uncurated.

Cut back by 0 bases and 5 bases, the V and J ends lie 12 bases apart. The CDR3 numbers 16 residues from cysteine through phenylalanine. Of the read, only the CDR3 DNA is kept; its 48 bases are in frame from base 1. CDR1 and CDR2 (SGHRS, YFSETQ) derive from the germline V gene. In Seattle, one collaborating source enrolled patients while the infection was active and tracked those patients longitudinally over the course of disease. Whole blood was collected in K2EDTA tubes by collaborating institutions according to the institutions' own protocols. For TCRbeta analysis, collaborators shipped samples as frozen whole blood, isolated PBMCs, or DNA extracted from either of those sample types. TCRbeta CDR3 regions were amplified from genomic DNA by means of the immunoSEQ Assay, a bias-controlled multiplex PCR. Turning to the authors' computational methods: The number of nucleated cells in each sample was estimated from the amplification of reference gene primers within the assay. To quantify the absolute abundance of each unique TCRbeta CDR3 rearrangement, sequence reads were collapsed and filtered. For each sample, productive Simpson clonality was calculated by taking the square root of Simpson's diversity index across productive rearrangements. The immuneACCESS repertoire file appears here via TCRdb, limited to in-frame rearrangements. These files lack a portion of the clones; in checked studies, under half of the deficit traces to unresolved V genes, and the cause of the others is not known. The DNA gave D and trimming, while V, J and clone size come from that table. This sample comprises over 100,000 clones, approximately 89% of them detected only once. 11% of the sample goes to the ten largest clones.

Recombination connected TRBV5-1 to TRBJ1-6; the best D guess is TRBD1, with 5 bases matching. Specimen: peripheral blood. This receptor was taken from a woman aged 70 to 79 with COVID-19, enrolled during active disease. The DNA is as follows: TGCGCCAGCAGCTTGGCCAGGGCAGGTGATAATTCACCCCTCCACTTT. It encodes CASSLARAGDNSPLHF. With the portions outside the CDR3 filled from the reference TRBV5-1 and TRBJ1-6 genes, the complete variable region becomes KAGVTQTPRYLIKTRGQQVTLSCSPISGHRSVSWYQQTPGQGLQFLFEYFSETQRNKGNFPGRFSGRQFSNSRSEMNVSTLELGDSALYLCASSLARAGDNSPLHFGNGTRLTVT.